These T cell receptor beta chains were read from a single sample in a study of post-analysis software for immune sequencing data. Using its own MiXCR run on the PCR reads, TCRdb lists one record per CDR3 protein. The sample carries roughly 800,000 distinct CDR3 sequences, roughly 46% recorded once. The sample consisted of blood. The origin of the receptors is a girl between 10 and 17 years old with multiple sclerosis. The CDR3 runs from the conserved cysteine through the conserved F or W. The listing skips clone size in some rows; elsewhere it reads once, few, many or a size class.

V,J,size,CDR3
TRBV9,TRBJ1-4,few,CASSVAGGNEKLFF
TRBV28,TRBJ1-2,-,CASSAGALGYTF
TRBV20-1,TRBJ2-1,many,CSASRSNEQFF
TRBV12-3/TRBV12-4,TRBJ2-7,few,CASISGDEQYF
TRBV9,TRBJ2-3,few,CASSRKDTTDTQYF
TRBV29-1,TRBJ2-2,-,CSVDRGGTGELFF
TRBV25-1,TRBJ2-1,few,CASTRLDNEQFF
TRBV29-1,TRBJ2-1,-,CSVETSGSYNEQFF
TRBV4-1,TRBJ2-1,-,CASSQVTGGDEQFF
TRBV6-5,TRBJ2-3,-,CASSYSLAGVDTQYF
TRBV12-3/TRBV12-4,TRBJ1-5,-,CASSHSTQVQPQHF
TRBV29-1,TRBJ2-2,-,CSVEGFNTGELFF
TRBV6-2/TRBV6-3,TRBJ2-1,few,CASSLAASGRIYNEQFF
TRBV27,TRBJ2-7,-,CASSLQRTFLYEQYF
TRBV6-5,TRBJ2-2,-,CASGTANTGELFF
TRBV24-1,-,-,CATRVSGRETQYF
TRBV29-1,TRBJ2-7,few,CSATWGYEQYF
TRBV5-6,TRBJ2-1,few,CASSSYGEQFF
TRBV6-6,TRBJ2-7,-,CASSFKLAGAYEQYF
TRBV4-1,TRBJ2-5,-,CASRGQSETQYF
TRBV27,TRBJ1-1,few,CASSFGTGTTEAFF
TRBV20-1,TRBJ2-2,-,CSARGRGDANTGELFF
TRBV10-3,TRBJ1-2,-,CAISEDRPGGFDGYTF
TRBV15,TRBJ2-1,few,CATGLNTGGGWNEQFF
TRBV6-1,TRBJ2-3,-,CASSESGGAAVTQYF
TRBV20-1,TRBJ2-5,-,CSARGSGYQETQYF
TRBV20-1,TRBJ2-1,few,CSARAARLAGGSYNEQFF
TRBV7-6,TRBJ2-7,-,CASSLDPGALSYEQYF
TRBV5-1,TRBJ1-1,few,CASSPTGTGSPGPEAFF
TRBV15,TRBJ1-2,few,CATSRDLQNYGYTF
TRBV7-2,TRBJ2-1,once,CASSLTGSRENEQFF
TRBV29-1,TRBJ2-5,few,CSVEVRGQFGSQYF
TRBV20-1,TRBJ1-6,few,CSARPGQGYNSPLHF
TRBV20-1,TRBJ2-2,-,CSAREGASGRGSTGVLFF
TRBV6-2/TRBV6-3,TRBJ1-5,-,CASSYSAWAPGDPQHF
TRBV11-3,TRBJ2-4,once,CASSLQRFDIQYF
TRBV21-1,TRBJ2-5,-,CASSNMKDQETQYF
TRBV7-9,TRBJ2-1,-,CASSLAGRTGGPDYDEQFF
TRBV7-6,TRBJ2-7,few,CASSLRGAAYEQYF
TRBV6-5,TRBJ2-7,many,CASSRGGSYEQYF
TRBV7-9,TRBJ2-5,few,CASETVRGTQYF
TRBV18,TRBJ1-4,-,CASSPGQGVGDEKLFF
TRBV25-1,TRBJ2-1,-,CASSEYTALANEQFF
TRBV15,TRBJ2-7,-,CATSREGGETYEQYF
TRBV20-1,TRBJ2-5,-,CSATATSGREETQYF
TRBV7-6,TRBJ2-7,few,CASSSGVTSYEQYF
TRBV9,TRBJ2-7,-,CASSVGTSGTYEQYF
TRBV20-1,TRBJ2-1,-,CSARGRGLGDKYEQFF
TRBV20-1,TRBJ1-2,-,CSANIGQAFCYGYTF
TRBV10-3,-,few,CAISSGMRETQYF
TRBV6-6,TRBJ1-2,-,CASSSLLNYGYTF
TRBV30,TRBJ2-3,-,CAFGHMLTDTQYF
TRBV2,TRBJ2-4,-,CASSLRTGENIQYF
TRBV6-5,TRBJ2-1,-,CASSYVSVDAEQFF
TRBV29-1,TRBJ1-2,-,CSVEVGAVNGGYTF